The entry below describes one T cell receptor beta chain. Its antigen is unknown. TCRdb re-called the RT-PCR reads with MiXCR, one entry per CDR3 protein. The sample carries some 1,200 distinct CDR3 sequences, around three quarters recorded once. The CDR3 has 16 residues. V lost 3 bases to trimming and J lost 0 bases, with 12 bases between them. Germline V lookup: CDR1 ENHRY, CDR2 SYGVKD. These data originate in a study of yellow fever vaccine responses in identical twins. Study conclusions and caveats: On the reported evidence, twins' vaccine T cell responses seemed partly convergent and partly personalized.

V is TRBV10-3 and J is TRBJ1-5; a possible D gene is TRBD1 (6 bases). The sample was T cells from blood (PBMCs), unsorted or a sorted subset (not recorded which), taken before or after yellow fever vaccination (not recorded which). The sequence was obtained from a female donor who received the yellow fever vaccine. The CDR3 sequence: CAISEPTGYSNQPQHF. In nucleotides, the CDR3 is TGTGCCATCAGTGAACCCACAGGGTATAGCAATCAGCCCCAGCATTTT.